Shown below are 31 T cell receptor beta chains from a single sample sequenced in a study of cytomegalovirus exposure and HLA in healthy donors. Primers for the PCR totalled 60 Vbeta and 13 Jbeta. The repertoire was sequenced with immunoSEQ multiplex PCR; TCRdb's copy has only in-frame clones and lacks some. This sample carries some 190,000 clones, about 85% of them seen once, and the ten largest clones take around 1.4%. Sequences were obtained from PBMCs. The receptor source for this set is a girl aged 5 to 17 in good health and CMV-seropositive.

The chain joins TRBV11-2 to TRBJ1-4; TRBD1 aligns across 10 bases. This CDR3 contains 17 residues. J lost 7 bases, V lost 5 bases, and 13 bases had no gene match. Per the germline V gene, CDR1 is SGHAT and CDR2 is FQNNGV. CDR3 sequence: CASSQTGQGIVGEKLFF. The CDR3 DNA follows: TGTGCCAGCAGCCAGACGGGACAGGGGATCGTGGGTGAAAAACTGTTTTTT.

This chain joins TRBV5-1 and TRBJ2-3; 7 nucleotides agree with TRBD2. CDR1 is SGHRS, CDR2 YFSETQ, per germline. The CDR3 runs 15 residues. V gave up 1 base and J gave up 4 bases; unmatched junction bases: 6. The CDR3 is CASSLPSGTPDTQYF. DNA for the CDR3: TGCGCCAGCAGCTTGCCCAGCGGGACCCCAGATACGCAGTATTTT.

This chain joins TRBV5-4 and TRBJ1-1; D may be TRBD1 (6 bases). CDR3 length: 12 amino acids. V lost 3 bases, J lost 8 bases, and 11 bases lay in between. The germline V gene encodes CDR1 SGHNT and CDR2 YYREEE (reference sequence). The CDR3 spells CASSYEGVEAFF. The CDR3 DNA reads TGTGCCAGCAGCTATGAGGGGGTAGAAGCTTTCTTT.

The genes are TRBV19 and TRBJ2-1; 14 bases align to TRBD2. Per germline, CDR1 LNHDA and CDR2 SQIVND (reference sequence). Trimming removed 2 bases from V and 5 bases from J; junction bases left unmatched: 2. CDR3 length equals 16 residues. CDR3 sequence: CASSILGLAGDNEQFF. CDR3 in DNA: TGTGCCAGTAGTATATTGGGACTAGCGGGAGACAATGAGCAGTTCTTC. The full variable domain, in which reference TRBV19 and TRBJ2-1 provide the parts outside the CDR3, is DGGITQSPKYLFRKEGQNVTLSCEQNLNHDAMYWYRQDPGQGLRLIYYSQIVNDFQKGDIAEGYSVSREKKESFPLTVTSAQKNPTAFYLCASSILGLAGDNEQFFGPGTRLTVL.

The CDR3 spells CAISERGPYQGEKLFF. The CDR3 DNA reads TGTGCCATCAGTGAACGGGGTCCATATCAAGGGGAAAAACTGTTTTTT. The chain is built from TRBV10-3 and TRBJ1-4; D is uncertain. CDR3 length equals 16 residues. CDR1 ENHRY and CDR2 SYGVKD come from the germline V gene. V lost 3 bases and J lost 8, with 19 bases in between.

The CDR3 here is CASSESGREGTQYF. In nucleotides, the CDR3 is TGCGCCAGCAGTGAGTCGGGCAGGGAGGGGACCCAGTACTTC. This rearrangement joins TRBV10-1 to TRBJ2-5; 7 bases agree with TRBD2. This CDR3 has 14 residues. Germline loops: CDR1 WNHNN, CDR2 SYGVQD (reference sequence). V trimming: 0 bases; J trimming: 7 bases; junction bases outside the gene matches: 5.

The rearrangement uses TRBV25-1 and TRBJ2-7; D call uncertain. The CDR3 spans 11 residues. Germline V gives CDR1 MGHDK, CDR2 SYGVNS. Trimming stripped 5 bases from V and 9 bases from J, with 11 bases between. CDR3 sequence: CASSNGPRQYF. The CDR3 nucleotides read TGTGCCAGCAGTAACGGTCCTCGGCAGTACTTC.

This chain connects TRBV14 to TRBJ2-4; TRBD2 aligns across 10 bases. Germline V lookup: CDR1 SGHDN, CDR2 FVKESK. Unmatched junction bases numbered 9, after V lost 3 bases and J lost 1 base. This CDR3 contains 18 residues. For the CDR3, the DNA is TGTGCCAGCAGCCACGGGGCCCTAGCGGGAGAGGCCAAAAACATTCAGTACTTC. Its protein is CASSHGALAGEAKNIQYF. The whole variable domain, filled in from reference TRBV14 and TRBJ2-4, reads EAGVTQFPSHSVIEKGQTVTLRCDPISGHDNLYWYRRVMGKEIKFLLHFVKESKQDESGMPNNRFLAERTGGTYSTLKVQPAELEDSGVYFCASSHGALAGEAKNIQYFGAGTRLSVL.

The CDR3 here is CASSHPRTGGDEKLFF. Written as DNA, the CDR3 is TGTGCCAGCAGCCACCCCAGGACAGGAGGAGATGAAAAACTGTTTTTT. The rearrangement links TRBV4-2 to TRBJ1-4; 7 bases fit TRBD1. Germline V lookup: CDR1 LGHNA, CDR2 YNFKEQ. The CDR3 sequence is 16 residues long. With 3 bases clipped from V and 6 bases from J, the junction kept 10 bases outside the gene matches.

This clone was seen only a few times. The genes are TRBV5-1 and TRBJ2-1; TRBD2 matches at 10 bases. The CDR3 spans 16 residues. Trimming cost V 4 bases and J 0 bases; bases outside gene matches: 4. Germline loops: CDR1 SGHRS, CDR2 YFSETQ. The CDR3 coding sequence is TGCGCCAGCAGCGCAGCTAGCGGGGGCTCCTACAATGAGCAGTTCTTC. Protein product: CASSAASGGSYNEQFF.

This chain links TRBV1 with TRBJ1-5; the DNA was not compared with TRBD1, the D call given in the table. TRBV1 is a pseudogene segment. The CDR3 has 15 residues. The CDR3 sequence: CTSSQAGGRNQSQHF. The DNA for the CDR3 is TGCACCAGCAGCCAAGCAGGGGGCAGGAATCAGTCCCAGCATTTT.

This clone was seen a few times. The chain couples TRBV30 to TRBJ1-5; 9 nucleotides match TRBD1. CDR1 is GTSNPN, CDR2 SVGIG, per germline (reference sequence). The CDR3 loop spans 15 amino acids. J lost 4 bases, V lost 1 base, and 5 bases had no gene match. The CDR3 DNA follows: TGTGCCTGGAGTGGGACAGGGGCAAGAAATCAGCCCCAGCATTTT. Translated, it gives CAWSGTGARNQPQHF.

This clone turned up a few times. The gene calls are TRBV6-4 and TRBJ2-5; 11 bases map to TRBD2. V was clipped by 4 bases and J by 2 bases; unmatched bases: 6. Germline lookup yields CDR1 MRHNA and CDR2 SNTAGT. The CDR3 runs to 16 residues. The CDR3 nucleotides read TGTGCCAGCAGTGCCGAAGGGACTAGCGGTCAAGAGACCCAGTACTTC. Protein: CASSAEGTSGQETQYF.

The chain has TRBV2 and TRBJ2-7; possibly TRBD1 for D (6 bases). Trimming cost V 10 bases and J 2 bases, with 18 bases left between them. Germline V gene lookup returns CDR1 SNHLY and CDR2 FYNNEI. CDR3 length equals 14 residues. Here the CDR3 DNA reads TGTGCCACCTCCCGACCCGACAGGCCCTACGAGCAGTACTTC. Protein sequence: CATSRPDRPYEQYF.

The V and J genes are TRBV5-4 and TRBJ2-5, with D possibly being TRBD1 (6 bases). Germline CDR1 and CDR2: SGHNT and YYREEE (reference sequence). V was pared by 1 base and J by 4 bases, with 11 bases between. The CDR3 has 14 residues. The CDR3 bases are TGTGCCAGCAGCTTGTCAGGGGAGTTAGAGACCCAGTACTTC. Translating it yields CASSLSGELETQYF.

The chain links TRBV5-4 to TRBJ2-7; the D is unclear. The CDR3 contains 13 residues. The germline gives CDR1 SGHNT, CDR2 YYREEE (reference sequence). The V gene lost 0 bases and the J gene lost 6 bases, with 10 bases spanning the gap. The CDR3 protein is CASSLVGSLEQYF. For the CDR3, the DNA is TGTGCCAGCAGCTTGGTTGGTAGCCTCGAGCAGTACTTC.

The V gene is TRBV5-1, the J gene TRBJ1-2, with 7 bases identical to TRBD1. Per the germline V gene, CDR1 is SGHRS and CDR2 is YFSETQ. V shed 1 base, J shed 2 bases, and the junction held 8 bases outside the gene matches. This CDR3 spans 16 amino acids. The DNA of the CDR3 is TGCGCCAGCAGCTTGTCCCCTTCGACAGGGAACTATGGCTACACCTTC. Its protein is CASSLSPSTGNYGYTF.

This chain connects TRBV7-9 to TRBJ1-1, with D possibly matching TRBD1 (6 bases). The CDR3 contains 12 residues. Germline CDR1 reads SEHNR; CDR2 reads FQNEAQ (reference sequence). V lost 11 bases and J lost 1, with 11 bases in between. CDR3 DNA sequence: TGTGCCTCCGCCAGGGGGAACACTGAAGCTTTCTTT. Protein: CASARGNTEAFF.

The chain combines TRBV6-6 with TRBJ1-3; D is perhaps TRBD1 (5 bases). Germline values: CDR1 MNHNY, CDR2 SVGAGI (reference sequence). The V gene lost 5 bases and the J gene lost 7 bases, with 21 bases spanning the gap. The CDR3 has 16 residues. The CDR3 nucleotides are TGTGCCAGCAGTAACCCTGATACAGGTGCCGGGAACACCATATATTTT. It is translated as CASSNPDTGAGNTIYF.

This sequence joins TRBV6-6 and TRBJ1-3; D is possibly TRBD1 (5 bases). Germline V gene lookup returns CDR1 MNHNY and CDR2 SVGAGI (reference sequence). Trimming pared 2 bases from V and 0 bases from J, leaving 11 bases between. This CDR3 spans 16 amino acids. CDR3 loop: CASSYRTGASGNTIYF. The CDR3 nucleotides read TGTGCCAGCAGTTACCGTACAGGAGCCTCTGGAAACACCATATATTTT.

The sample holds a few counts of this clone. This chain connects TRBV2 to TRBJ2-7; D remains ambiguous. Trimming removed 6 bases at V and 2 bases at J, with 2 bases between. The CDR3 spans 10 residues. CDR1 is SNHLY, CDR2 FYNNEI, per germline. This CDR3 reads CASSTYEQYF. In DNA, the CDR3 is TGTGCCAGCAGCACCTACGAGCAGTACTTC.

The rearrangement uses TRBV7-6 and TRBJ2-1; 7 nucleotides agree with TRBD1. The germline gives CDR1 SGHVS, CDR2 FNYEAQ. The CDR3 runs 16 residues. V trimming: 4 bases; J trimming: 0 bases; junction bases outside the gene matches: 6. For the CDR3, the DNA is TGTGCCAGCAGCTACATGACAGGGAGCTCCTACAATGAGCAGTTCTTC. This translates into CASSYMTGSSYNEQFF.

The rearrangement uses TRBV27 and TRBJ2-7; D unclear. Trimming took off 5 bases at V and 0 bases at J, with 11 bases between the two ends. This CDR3 has 14 residues. CDR1 and CDR2 (germline): MNHEY, SMNVEV (reference sequence). This chain's CDR3 is CASSILFGSYEQYF. The CDR3 DNA sequence: TGTGCCAGCAGTATACTCTTCGGCTCCTACGAGCAGTACTTC.

The gene calls are TRBV5-4 and TRBJ2-7; 8 positions match TRBD2. Germline V gene lookup returns CDR1 SGHNT and CDR2 YYREEE (reference sequence). V shed 3 bases, J shed 0 bases, and the junction held 5 bases outside the gene matches. The CDR3 runs 15 residues. The CDR3 sequence: CASSSRGLASYEQYF. CDR3 DNA sequence: TGTGCCAGCAGCTCGCGAGGACTAGCCTCCTACGAGCAGTACTTC.

This clone appeared a single time. The chain links TRBV10-3 to TRBJ2-7, with D possibly TRBD1 on 6 matching bases. This CDR3 region has 13 residues. Germline CDR1 and CDR2: ENHRY and SYGVKD. V was shortened by 4 bases and J by 3 bases, with 10 bases between the two germline ends. The CDR3 DNA reads TGTGCCATCAGTGGTGAACAGGGCTACGAGCAGTACTTC. Translation gives CAISGEQGYEQYF.

This rearrangement joins TRBV5-6 to TRBJ1-5; 9 nucleotides agree with TRBD1. With V trimmed by 2 bases and J by 5 bases, 8 bases remained unmatched. The CDR3 runs 16 residues. The germline CDR1 and CDR2 sequences are SGHDT and YYEEEE. In DNA, the CDR3 is TGTGCCAGCAGCTTAGGGGGGGACAGGGTGCATCAGCCCCAGCATTTT. As protein: CASSLGGDRVHQPQHF.

The rearrangement joins TRBV5-1 to TRBJ2-1, with TRBD1 matching 12 bases. The CDR3 is 16 amino acids. Germline CDR1 SGHRS, CDR2 YFSETQ. V gave up 2 bases and J gave up 7 bases; unmatched junction bases: 7. The DNA of the CDR3 is TGCGCCAGCAGCTTTACCGGGACAGGGGGCGAGAATGAGCAGTTCTTC. Translation: CASSFTGTGGENEQFF. Supplemented by reference TRBV5-1 and TRBJ2-1, the full variable domain reads KAGVTQTPRYLIKTRGQQVTLSCSPISGHRSVSWYQQTPGQGLQFLFEYFSETQRNKGNFPGRFSGRQFSNSRSEMNVSTLELGDSALYLCASSFTGTGGENEQFFGPGTRLTVL.

V is TRBV6-5 and J is TRBJ1-5, with TRBD1 identical over 12 bases. This CDR3 comprises 15 residues. From germline, CDR1 is MNHEY and CDR2 SVGAGI. Trimming at V came to 6 bases and at J to 5 bases, leaving 5 bases not matched to a gene. In DNA form, the CDR3 reads TGTGCCAGCAGCAAGGGACAGGGGGCATATCAGCCCCAGCATTTT. Translation gives CASSKGQGAYQPQHF.

The V and J genes are TRBV7-8 and TRBJ1-4; 11 nucleotides match TRBD1. Germline V gene lookup returns CDR1 SGHVS and CDR2 FQNEAQ. The CDR3 has 16 amino acids. J was trimmed by 13 bases and V by 5 bases; bases with no gene match: 15. CDR3 bases: TGTGCCAGCAGCCATACCCTACAAAGGACAGGGGGCCTACTGTTTTTT. Translation gives CASSHTLQRTGGLLFF.

J is TRBJ2-1 and V is TRBV7-9; 7 nucleotides line up with TRBD2. V gave up 4 bases and J gave up 5 bases; unmatched junction bases: 14. The CDR3 contains 17 residues. Germline V gene lookup returns CDR1 SEHNR and CDR2 FQNEAQ (reference sequence). The CDR3 here is CASSSDSLALIHNEQFF. DNA for the CDR3: TGTGCCAGCAGCTCCGATTCACTAGCGCTGATTCACAATGAGCAGTTCTTC.

The chain couples TRBV11-3 to TRBJ2-2; D perhaps matches TRBD2 (5 bases). There are 15 residues in the CDR3. Looked up from germline, CDR1 is SGHNT and CDR2 is YENEEA. V was clipped by 6 bases and J by 0 bases, with 11 bases between them. In DNA, the CDR3 is TGTGCCAGCAGTTCACGAGCGGCGAACACCGGGGAGCTGTTTTTT. It translates to CASSSRAANTGELFF. Variable domain in full (rest from reference TRBV11-3 and TRBJ2-2): EAGVVQSPRYKIIEKKQPVAFWCNPISGHNTLYWYLQNLGQGPELLIRYENEEAVDDSQLPKDRFSAERLKGVDSTLKIQPAELGDSAVYLCASSSRAANTGELFFGEGSRLTVL.